This T cell receptor (beta chain) was sequenced in a study of cytomegalovirus exposure and HLA in healthy donors. Study overall: Findings of an earlier analysis included some 120 million unique TCR beta sequences from roughly 190 million T cells. Whole-study findings and limits: Further analysis, carried out later, found HLA-associated TCR beta chains more clonally expanded than equally common other chains.

The PCR was carried out with 60 Vbeta primers and 13 Jbeta primers. TCRdb keeps only in-frame clones here, not all; method: immunoSEQ multiplex PCR. In the table there are approximately 170,000 clones, around 78% of which are singletons. Details on this clone: Antigen specificity is unknown.

Material: PBMCs. The receptor comes from a woman in her forties in good health and CMV-seronegative.

CDR3 in amino acids: CSVDLGGSYEQYF. CDR3 DNA: TGCAGCGTTGATCTCGGGGGCTCCTACGAGCAGTACTTC. The V gene is TRBV29-1, the J gene TRBJ2-7; TRBD2 is a possible D gene (6 bases). CDR1 is SQVTM, CDR2 ANQGSEA, per germline. The CDR3 extends over 13 amino acids. Trimming took 3 bases from V and 0 from J, leaving 9 bases between them.